One sample yielded the 32 T cell receptor beta chains listed below, sequenced in a study of molecular identifiers for immune sequencing clone quantification. TCRdb fed the PCR reads into MiXCR, producing one record per CDR3 protein. The sample shows around 89,000 distinct CDR3 sequences, 15% to 20% of them seen only once. Material for sequencing was naive CD8+ T cells from blood, with Jurkat cell RNA spiked in. Subset reported: FACS-sorted CD8+CD4-CCR7+CD45RA+ naive T cells. All receptors derive from a human donor in good health. Some libraries in this study had Jurkat cell RNA spiked in.

This clonotype was observed at least ten times. The CDR3 here is CASSSRDTIWNQPQHF. DNA of the CDR3: TGTGCCAGCAGTTCCCGGGACACTATTTGGAATCAGCCCCAGCATTTT. This chain links TRBV28 with TRBJ1-5; perhaps TRBD1 as D (6 bases). Trimming removed 4 bases from V and 4 bases from J, with 17 bases in between. The CDR3 length is 16 residues. Germline V lookup: CDR1 MDHEN, CDR2 SYDVKM.

There are many counts of this clonotype. The chain recombines TRBV7-2 with TRBJ2-7; D is ambiguous. CDR1 and CDR2 (germline): SGHTA, FQGNSA. The CDR3 consists of 16 residues. V shed 1 base and J shed 5 bases, with 18 bases lying between them. The CDR3 region has the DNA TGTGCCAGCAGCTTAGGCGTTGGCCCGGCCCTTAACGAGCAGTACTTC. This encodes CASSLGVGPALNEQYF.

This clonotype was seen many times. The rearrangement uses TRBV7-2 and TRBJ2-1; D unclear. This CDR3 contains 15 residues. Germline V gives CDR1 SGHTA, CDR2 FQGNSA. V shed 1 base and J shed 4 bases, with 11 bases lying between them. CDR3 loop: CASSLELLSYNEQFF. The CDR3 DNA follows: TGTGCCAGCAGCTTAGAGCTACTCAGTTACAATGAGCAGTTCTTC.

The rearrangement links TRBV7-9 to TRBJ2-6; D uncertain. Germline assignment: CDR1 SEHNR and CDR2 FQNEAQ (reference sequence). The CDR3 has 17 residues. V lost 1 base, J lost 2 bases, and 12 bases lay in between. CDR3 bases: TGTGCCAGCAGCTTAGTTATCGGGTCTCCTGGGGCCAACGTCCTGACTTTC. It is translated as CASSLVIGSPGANVLTF.

Ten or more counts support this clonotype. The J gene is TRBJ2-3, the V gene TRBV20-1, with 10 bases fitting TRBD1. The CDR3 spans 15 residues. Germline loops: CDR1 DFQATT, CDR2 SNEGSKA (reference sequence). Trimming took 2 bases from V and 3 from J; bases not matched to a gene: 5. The CDR3: CSARTDRGHTDTQYF. The DNA for the CDR3 is TGCAGTGCTAGAACCGACAGGGGGCATACAGATACGCAGTATTTT.

At least ten counts were recorded for this clonotype. The rearrangement uses TRBV28 and TRBJ1-1, with 9 bases that match TRBD1. V was clipped by 5 bases and J by 7 bases; unmatched bases: 5. This CDR3 is 13 amino acids long. From germline, CDR1 is MDHEN and CDR2 SYDVKM. CDR3 sequence reads: CASSLDRGREAFF. The CDR3 coding sequence is TGTGCCAGCAGTCTGGACAGGGGCCGTGAAGCTTTCTTT.

For this clonotype: Being one base from a much bigger clone, this may be a read error. Because it lacks the conserved phenylalanine or tryptophan at the end, this CDR3 is likely a read error. The CDR3 DNA follows: TGTGCCAGTAGTAATCCGACAGTTTGGGATACGCAGTATCTT. Translated, it gives CASSNPTVWDTQYL. The gene calls are TRBV19 and TRBJ2-3, with TRBD1 as a possible D gene (5 bases). The CDR3 has 14 amino acids. V shed 4 bases and J shed 6 bases, with 14 bases lying between them. Germline CDR1 LNHDA, CDR2 SQIVND (reference sequence).

A note on this clonotype: The missing conserved phenylalanine or tryptophan at the end of this CDR3 makes a read error likely. The rearrangement links TRBV29-1 to TRBJ2-3; 8 positions match TRBD2. With V trimmed by 6 bases and J by 3 bases, 14 bases remained unmatched. The germline gives CDR1 SQVTM, CDR2 ANQGSEA. The CDR3 consists of 16 residues. CDR3 sequence reads: CSVTLVPSGQTDTQYL. In nucleotides, the CDR3 is TGCAGCGTGACCCTCGTACCTAGCGGGCAGACAGATACGCAGTATCTT.

This clonotype came up many times. The chain uses TRBV15 and TRBJ2-1; D may match TRBD1 or TRBD2 (7 bases each). Trimming stripped 5 bases from V and 7 bases from J, with 15 bases between. There are 14 residues in the CDR3. In germline, CDR1 is LNHNV, CDR2 YYDKDF (reference sequence). CDR3 bases: TGTGCCACCAGCGTCAGGGGGGGAGAGAATGAGCAGTTCTTC. Its translation: CATSVRGGENEQFF.

This clonotype occurred many times. This rearrangement joins TRBV6-2 or TRBV6-3 to TRBJ2-7, with TRBD1 matching over 9 bases. Germline V gene lookup returns CDR1 MNHEY and CDR2 SVGEGT. The CDR3 length is 15 residues. With 5 bases clipped from V and 2 bases from J, the junction kept 7 bases outside the gene matches. The CDR3 nucleotides are TGTGCCAGCAGTACCCGGGACAGGGTTACCTACGAGCAGTACTTC. It yields the protein CASSTRDRVTYEQYF.

In its sample, this clonotype was seen many times. The chain links TRBV6-1 to TRBJ2-2; D perhaps matches TRBD2 (6 bases). The CDR3 contains 15 residues. With 3 bases removed from V and 5 bases from J, the gap between germline ends came to 13 bases. Per germline, CDR1 MNHNS and CDR2 SASEGT. The DNA of the CDR3 is TGTGCCAGCAGTGATGGACTATCGAGGACCGGGGAGCTGTTTTTT. Translation: CASSDGLSRTGELFF.

This clonotype was recorded many times. The chain combines TRBV7-9 with TRBJ1-1; the D is unclear. V lost 10 bases and J lost 0, with 9 bases in between. The CDR3 spans 12 residues. Germline V gives CDR1 SEHNR, CDR2 FQNEAQ (reference sequence). CDR3 sequence: CANNPLNTEAFF. DNA for the CDR3: TGTGCCAACAACCCCCTGAACACTGAAGCTTTCTTT.

This clonotype was seen a handful of times. The chain employs TRBV10-3 and TRBJ2-7; D is possibly TRBD1 (6 bases). Deletions cut 2 bases from V and 3 bases from J, with 11 bases between. The CDR3 consists of 14 residues. CDR1 is ENHRY and CDR2 is SYGVKD in the germline V gene. CDR3 coding DNA: TGTGCCATCAGTGAGACGGACAGATACTACGAGCAGTACTTC. Amino acid sequence: CAISETDRYYEQYF.

In this sample, this clonotype turned up many times. V gene TRBV20-1 combines with J gene TRBJ2-3; D may be TRBD2 (6 bases). Trimming cost V 5 bases and J 0 bases, with 18 bases left between them. The germline gives CDR1 DFQATT, CDR2 SNEGSKA (reference sequence). This CDR3 is 16 amino acids long. The CDR3 DNA reads as TGCAGTGCTCCCGAGGCAATAGCGGAAAGCACAGATACGCAGTATTTT. It specifies CSAPEAIAESTDTQYF.

This clonotype showed up many times. The V gene is TRBV28, the J gene TRBJ2-4, with D perhaps TRBD2 (6 bases). Trimming removed 3 bases from V and 1 base from J, with 16 bases in between. There are 17 residues in the CDR3. Germline V lookup: CDR1 MDHEN, CDR2 SYDVKM. CDR3 loop: CASSFFSGVSAKNIQYF. The CDR3 DNA reads as TGTGCCAGCAGTTTCTTCTCGGGAGTATCGGCCAAAAACATTCAGTACTTC. The whole variable domain, filled in from reference TRBV28 and TRBJ2-4, reads DVKVTQSSRYLVKRTGEKVFLECVQDMDHENMFWYRQDPGLGLRLIYFSYDVKMKEKGDIPEGYSVSREKKERFSLILESASTNQTSMYLCASSFFSGVSAKNIQYFGAGTRLSVL.

This clonotype was observed many times. The CDR3: CAWSVESGTPLSVFRFF. The CDR3, as DNA: TGTGCCTGGAGTGTTGAGTCCGGGACACCCCTATCGGTGTTTCGGTTCTTC. The genes are TRBV30 and TRBJ2-1, with D maybe TRBD1 (6 bases). This CDR3 is built from 17 residues. Trimming pared 0 bases from V and 15 bases from J, leaving 30 bases between. Germline CDR1 reads GTSNPN; CDR2 reads SVGIG (reference sequence).

On this clonotype: This may be a read error, as it is one base from a much larger clone. This chain connects TRBV12-3 or TRBV12-4 to TRBJ1-2; 10 bases map to TRBD1. CDR3 length equals 15 residues. V gave up 6 bases and J gave up 4 bases; unmatched junction bases: 8. In DNA, the CDR3 is TGTGCCAGCAGATATTGGACAGGGGGAGCCTATGGCTACACCTTC. The encoded protein is CASRYWTGGAYGYTF.

Many counts were recorded for this clonotype. The genes are TRBV4-3 and TRBJ1-2; no clear D gene. The CDR3 spans 16 residues. Trimming cost V 1 base and J 8 bases, with 20 bases left between them. Looked up from germline, CDR1 is LGHNA and CDR2 is YSLEER. The CDR3 is CASSQVAKDPSRGYTF. CDR3 sequence (DNA): TGCGCCAGCAGCCAAGTAGCAAAGGACCCGTCTCGAGGCTACACCTTC.

In this sample, this clonotype turned up many times. The CDR3 nucleotides are TGTGCCAGCAGCCAACCGGACAGGGACTACGAGCAGTACTTC. It specifies CASSQPDRDYEQYF. This chain connects TRBV7-2 to TRBJ2-7, with 8 positions matching TRBD1. CDR1 is SGHTA and CDR2 is FQGNSA in the germline V gene. CDR3 size: 14 residues. V gave up 5 bases and J gave up 3 bases; unmatched junction bases: 6.

The table lists this clonotype with many counts. The chain recombines TRBV15 with TRBJ2-1; D is unresolved. The V end lost 0 bases, the J end lost 4 bases, and 13 bases lay between the germline ends. The V gene's germline CDR1 is LNHNV and CDR2 YYDKDF (reference sequence). The CDR3 sequence is 16 residues long. DNA for the CDR3: TGTGCCACCAGCAGAGATTACGAGACACTTTACAATGAGCAGTTCTTC. As protein: CATSRDYETLYNEQFF. The whole variable domain, remainder taken from reference TRBV15 and TRBJ2-1, is DAMVIQNPRYQVTQFGKPVTLSCSQTLNHNVMYWYQQKSSQAPKLLFHYYDKDFNNEADTPDNFQSRRPNTSFCFLDIRSPGLGDTAMYLCATSRDYETLYNEQFFGPGTRLTVL.

This clonotype was observed at least ten times. The chain recombines TRBV18 with TRBJ1-1, with 7 bases matching TRBD1. Germline CDR1 is KGHSH and CDR2 is LQKENI. CDR3 length: 15 amino acids. The V gene end was trimmed by 2 bases and the J gene end by 3 bases; junction bases not matched to a gene: 6. Here the CDR3 DNA reads TGTGCCAGCTCACCAACGTATGGGACAGACACTGAAGCTTTCTTT. This gives the protein CASSPTYGTDTEAFF. The full variable domain, rest sourced from reference TRBV18 and TRBJ1-1, is NAGVMQNPRHLVRRRGQEARLRCSPMKGHSHVYWYRQLPEEGLKFMVYLQKENIIDESGMPKERFSAEFPKEGPSILRIQQVVRGDSAAYFCASSPTYGTDTEAFFGQGTRLTVV.

This clonotype was observed at least ten times. The J gene is TRBJ2-7, the V gene TRBV21-1; the table's TRBD1 call for D was not verified on the DNA. TRBV21-1 is a pseudogene. The CDR3 covers 18 residues. The CDR3 is CASSKGGLEDRDSYEQYF. The CDR3 DNA sequence: TGTGCCAGCAGCAAAGGTGGGCTGGAGGACAGGGACTCCTACGAGCAGTACTTC.

This clonotype was found many times. The CDR3 spells CASSLPRGTSTDTQYF. In DNA, the CDR3 is TGTGCCAGCAGTTTACCCAGGGGGACTAGCACAGATACGCAGTATTTT. V and J are TRBV12-3 or TRBV12-4 and TRBJ2-3, with D possibly being TRBD1 (7 bases). Trimming removed 2 bases from V and 0 bases from J, with 12 bases in between. This CDR3 has 16 amino acids.

This clonotype showed up many times. This chain connects TRBV5-1 to TRBJ2-1; TRBD2 matches at 13 bases. Trimming took 1 base from V and 1 from J; bases not matched to a gene: 5. Per germline, CDR1 SGHRS and CDR2 YFSETQ. CDR3 length equals 18 residues. DNA for the CDR3: TGCGCCAGCAGCTTGACTAGCGGGAGGGCCTTGTCCTACAATGAGCAGTTCTTC. It translates to CASSLTSGRALSYNEQFF.

This clonotype was picked up many times. The CDR3 sequence is CASSPVSGVEKLFF. The CDR3 DNA is TGTGCCAGCAGCCCCGTCTCAGGGGTAGAAAAACTGTTTTTT. The chain joins TRBV7-2 to TRBJ1-4; maybe TRBD1 (6 bases). CDR3 length: 14 amino acids. Looked up from germline, CDR1 is SGHTA and CDR2 is FQGNSA. Trimming took 5 bases from V and 8 from J, leaving 15 bases between them.

Worth noting for this clonotype: One junction end disagrees with the germline gene, perhaps due to a read error. The rearrangement joins TRBV5-3 to TRBJ2-5; TRBD2 matches at 7 bases. TRBV5-3 is an ORF, with its function uncertain. This CDR3 spans 13 amino acids. The CDR3 spells CASSLERGVDQYF. The CDR3 DNA is TGTGCCAGCAGCTTGGAGCGGGGTGTAGACCAGTACTTC.

Comments on this clonotype: This CDR3 fails to terminate in the conserved phenylalanine or tryptophan, so it likely reflects a read error. The chain uses TRBV29-1 and TRBJ2-1; 8 bases fit TRBD2. The germline V gene has CDR1 SQVTM and CDR2 ANQGSEA. With V trimmed by 4 bases and J by 6 bases, 11 bases remained unmatched. The CDR3 contains 15 residues. The CDR3 loop is CSVGEPGGPGNEQFL. Here the CDR3 DNA reads TGCAGCGTTGGAGAGCCGGGAGGGCCTGGCAATGAGCAGTTCCTC.

This clonotype showed up many times. The J gene is TRBJ2-7, the V gene TRBV3-1; TRBD2 agrees at 11 bases. CDR1 and CDR2 from the germline V gene are LGHDT and YNNKEL (reference sequence). V was pared by 5 bases and J by 4 bases, with 7 bases of the junction left unmatched. The length of the CDR3 is 15 residues. Here the CDR3 reads CASSAILAGGYEQYF. The CDR3 DNA reads as TGTGCCAGCAGCGCGATCCTAGCGGGGGGTTACGAGCAGTACTTC.

As to this clonotype: This may be a read error: a much more frequent sequence differs by one nucleotide. This sequence joins TRBV11-2 and TRBJ2-1; unclear D gene. The CDR3 runs 12 residues. Per the germline V gene, CDR1 is SGHAT and CDR2 is FQNNGV. For the CDR3, the DNA is TGTGCCGGCAGCTTTCTCGACCCCGAGCAGTTCTTC. Translating gives CAGSFLDPEQFF.

This clonotype was recorded at least ten times. The chain is built from TRBV28 and TRBJ2-5, with a tentative D call TRBD2 (6 bases). Trimming removed 3 bases at V and 2 bases at J, with 19 bases between. CDR1 and CDR2 (germline): MDHEN, SYDVKM. This CDR3 contains 17 residues. The CDR3 DNA reads as TGTGCCAGCAGTTTCTCGGTCGGGGGAACCCTGCAAGAGACCCAGTACTTC. This sequence encodes CASSFSVGGTLQETQYF.

The sample holds many counts of this clonotype. The chain couples TRBV4-3 to TRBJ1-5; no clear D gene. V lost 0 bases and J 5 bases, leaving 11 bases between the germline ends. CDR1 and CDR2 (germline): LGHNA, YSLEER. This CDR3 spans 15 amino acids. CDR3 nucleotide sequence: TGCGCCAGCAGCCAAGATAGACGAGGTTATCAGCCCCAGCATTTT. It specifies CASSQDRRGYQPQHF.

Worth noting for this clonotype: Being one base from a much bigger clone, this may be a read error. The V call is TRBV27, the J call TRBJ2-2; 7 bases align to TRBD1. This CDR3 comprises 14 residues. Germline CDR1 MNHEY, CDR2 SMNVEV (reference sequence). The junction had 2 bases not matched to a gene; V was cut back by 3 bases and J by 4 bases. DNA of the CDR3: TGTGCCAGCAGTTTCGGGACAGTCACCGGGGAGCTGTTTTTT. Protein product: CASSFGTVTGELFF.